The clone carrying this TCR beta chain has just one count. No antigen is known for it. Primers included in the PCR were 60 Vbeta and 13 Jbeta primers. Produced via immunoSEQ multiplex PCR; TCRdb's table is partial and in-frame only. The table has about 160,000 clones, 82% seen once; the top ten hold over 1.2%. The CDR3 runs 19 residues. CDR1 and CDR2 from the germline V gene are MNHEY and SMNVEV (reference sequence). Trimming took 4 bases from V and 4 from J, leaving 27 bases between them. The sample comes from a study of cytomegalovirus exposure and HLA in healthy donors. Study in general: In an early release, HLA-typed donors contributed some 88 million unique TCR sequences. Study results and limitations: Cytomegalovirus-associated TCR beta chains were listed, numbering more than 150. Later, an analysis showed that TCR beta chains associated with HLA were more clonally expanded than others that were equally common. Some 16,000 TCR beta sequences were associated with HLA alleles at 0.05 false discovery rate in a later analysis.

The clonotype was recovered from a girl aged 5-17 years in good health and CMV-seropositive. Sequenced material: PBMCs. The rearrangement links TRBV27 to TRBJ2-3; TRBD1 is a possible D gene (6 bases). The CDR3 DNA reads TGTGCCAGCAGTTCACGAACCCCGGACAGCTTTGGGTTTGCAGATACGCAGTATTTT. This sequence encodes CASSSRTPDSFGFADTQYF.